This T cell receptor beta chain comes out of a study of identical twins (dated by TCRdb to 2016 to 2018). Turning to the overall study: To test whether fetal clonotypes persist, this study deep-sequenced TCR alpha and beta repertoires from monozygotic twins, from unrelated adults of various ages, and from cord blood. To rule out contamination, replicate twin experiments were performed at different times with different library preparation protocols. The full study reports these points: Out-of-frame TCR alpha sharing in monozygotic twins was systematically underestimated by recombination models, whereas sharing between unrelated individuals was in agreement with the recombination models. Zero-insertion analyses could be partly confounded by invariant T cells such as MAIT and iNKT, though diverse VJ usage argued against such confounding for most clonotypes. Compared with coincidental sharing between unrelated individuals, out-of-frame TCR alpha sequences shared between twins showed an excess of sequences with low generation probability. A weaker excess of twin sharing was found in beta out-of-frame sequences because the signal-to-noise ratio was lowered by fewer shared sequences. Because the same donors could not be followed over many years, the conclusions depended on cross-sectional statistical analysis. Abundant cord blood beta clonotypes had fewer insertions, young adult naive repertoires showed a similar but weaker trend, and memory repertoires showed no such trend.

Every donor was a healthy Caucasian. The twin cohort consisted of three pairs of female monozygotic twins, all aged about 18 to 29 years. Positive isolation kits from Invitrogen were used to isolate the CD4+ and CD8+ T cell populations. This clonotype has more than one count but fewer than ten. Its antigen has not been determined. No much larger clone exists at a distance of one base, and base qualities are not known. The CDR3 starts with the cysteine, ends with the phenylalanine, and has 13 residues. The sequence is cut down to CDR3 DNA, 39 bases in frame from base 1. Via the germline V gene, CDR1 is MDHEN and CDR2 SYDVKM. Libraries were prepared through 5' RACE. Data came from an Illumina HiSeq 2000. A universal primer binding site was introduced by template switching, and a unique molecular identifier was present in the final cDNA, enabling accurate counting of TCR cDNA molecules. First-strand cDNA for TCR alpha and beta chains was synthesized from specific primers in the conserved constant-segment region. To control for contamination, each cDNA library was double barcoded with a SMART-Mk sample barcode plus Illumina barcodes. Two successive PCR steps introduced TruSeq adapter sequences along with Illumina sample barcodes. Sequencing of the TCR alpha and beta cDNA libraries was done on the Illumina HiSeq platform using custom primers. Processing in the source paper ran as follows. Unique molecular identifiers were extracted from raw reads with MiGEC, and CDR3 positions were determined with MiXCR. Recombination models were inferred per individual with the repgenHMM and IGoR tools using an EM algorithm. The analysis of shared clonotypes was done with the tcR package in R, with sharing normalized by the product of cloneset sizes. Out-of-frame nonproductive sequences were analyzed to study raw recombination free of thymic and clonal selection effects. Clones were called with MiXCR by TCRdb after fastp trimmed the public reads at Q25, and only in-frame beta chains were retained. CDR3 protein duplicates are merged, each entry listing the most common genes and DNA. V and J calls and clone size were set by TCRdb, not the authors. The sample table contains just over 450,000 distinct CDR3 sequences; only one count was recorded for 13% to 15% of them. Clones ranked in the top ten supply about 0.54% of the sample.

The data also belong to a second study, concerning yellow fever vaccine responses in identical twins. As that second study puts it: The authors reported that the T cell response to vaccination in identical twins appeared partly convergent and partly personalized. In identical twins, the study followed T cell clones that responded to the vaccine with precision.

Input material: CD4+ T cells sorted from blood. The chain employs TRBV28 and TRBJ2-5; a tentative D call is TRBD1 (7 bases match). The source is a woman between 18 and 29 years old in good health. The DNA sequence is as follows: TGTGCTATCGAGCAGGGGGGTCGAGAGACCCAGTACTTC. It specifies CAIEQGGRETQYF.